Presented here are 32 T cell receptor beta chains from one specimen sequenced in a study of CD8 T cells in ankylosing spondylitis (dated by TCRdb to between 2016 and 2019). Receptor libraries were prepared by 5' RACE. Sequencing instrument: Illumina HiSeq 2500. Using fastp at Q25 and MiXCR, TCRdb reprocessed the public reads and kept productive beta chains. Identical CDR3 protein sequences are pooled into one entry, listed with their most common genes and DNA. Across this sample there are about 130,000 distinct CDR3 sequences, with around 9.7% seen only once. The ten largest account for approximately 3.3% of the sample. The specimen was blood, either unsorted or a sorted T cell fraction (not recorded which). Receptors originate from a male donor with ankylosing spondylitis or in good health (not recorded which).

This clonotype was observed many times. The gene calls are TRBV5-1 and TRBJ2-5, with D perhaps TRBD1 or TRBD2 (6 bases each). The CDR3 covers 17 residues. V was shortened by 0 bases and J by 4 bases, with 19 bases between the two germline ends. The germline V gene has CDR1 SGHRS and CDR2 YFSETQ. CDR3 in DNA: TGCGCCAGCAGCTTGGGACTGCGGGACAAGTCTTTAGAGACCCAGTACTTC. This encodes CASSLGLRDKSLETQYF.

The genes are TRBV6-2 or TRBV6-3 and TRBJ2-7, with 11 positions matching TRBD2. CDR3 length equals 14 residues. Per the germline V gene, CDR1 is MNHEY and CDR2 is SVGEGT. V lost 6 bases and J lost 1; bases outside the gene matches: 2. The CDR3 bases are TGTGCCAGCAGACGGACTAGCGGGTCCTACGAGCAGTACTTC. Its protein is CASRRTSGSYEQYF.

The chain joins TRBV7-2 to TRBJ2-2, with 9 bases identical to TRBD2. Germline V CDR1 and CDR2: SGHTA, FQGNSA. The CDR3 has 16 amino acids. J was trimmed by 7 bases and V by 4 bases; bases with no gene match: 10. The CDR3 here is CASSYGGRAKSGELFF. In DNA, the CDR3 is TGTGCCAGCAGCTATGGCGGGAGGGCGAAAAGCGGGGAGCTGTTTTTT.

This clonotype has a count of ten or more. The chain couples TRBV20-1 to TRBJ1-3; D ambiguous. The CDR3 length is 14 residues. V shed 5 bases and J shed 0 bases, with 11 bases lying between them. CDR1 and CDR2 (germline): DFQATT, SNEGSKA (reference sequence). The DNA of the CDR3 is TGCAGTGCTCGCGGAGTTCGCTCTGGAAACACCATATATTTT. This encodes CSARGVRSGNTIYF.

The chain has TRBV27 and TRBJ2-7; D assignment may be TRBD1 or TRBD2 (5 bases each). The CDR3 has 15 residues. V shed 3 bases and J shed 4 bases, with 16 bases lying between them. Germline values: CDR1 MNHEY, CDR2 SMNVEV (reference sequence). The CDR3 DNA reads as TGTGCCAGCAGTTTCAGGGACCAGATCGAGTACGAGCAGTACTTC. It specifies CASSFRDQIEYEQYF.

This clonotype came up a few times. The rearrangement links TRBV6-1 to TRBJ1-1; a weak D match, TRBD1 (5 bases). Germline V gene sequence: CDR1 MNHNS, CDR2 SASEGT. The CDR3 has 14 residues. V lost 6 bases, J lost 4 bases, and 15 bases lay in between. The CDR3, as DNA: TGTGCCAGCAGGCTTACGGAGGGGACCACTGAAGCTTTCTTT. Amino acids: CASRLTEGTTEAFF.

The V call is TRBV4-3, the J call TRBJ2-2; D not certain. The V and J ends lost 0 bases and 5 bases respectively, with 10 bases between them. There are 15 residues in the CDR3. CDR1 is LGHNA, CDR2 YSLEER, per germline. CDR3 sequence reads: CASSQDTLVTGELFF. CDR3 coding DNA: TGCGCCAGCAGCCAAGATACCCTAGTGACCGGGGAGCTGTTTTTT.

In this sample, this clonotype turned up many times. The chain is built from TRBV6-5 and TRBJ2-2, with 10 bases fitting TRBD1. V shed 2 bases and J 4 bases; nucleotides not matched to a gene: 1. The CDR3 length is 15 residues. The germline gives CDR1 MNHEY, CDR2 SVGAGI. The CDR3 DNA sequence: TGTGCCAGCAGTTACCGACAGGGGGCCACCGGGGAGCTGTTTTTT. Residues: CASSYRQGATGELFF.

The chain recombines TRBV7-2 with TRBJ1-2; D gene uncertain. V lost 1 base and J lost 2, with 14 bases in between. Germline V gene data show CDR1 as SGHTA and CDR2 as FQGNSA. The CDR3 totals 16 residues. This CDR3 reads CASSLVSGKNNYGYTF. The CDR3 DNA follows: TGTGCCAGCAGCTTAGTATCGGGGAAAAACAACTATGGCTACACCTTC.

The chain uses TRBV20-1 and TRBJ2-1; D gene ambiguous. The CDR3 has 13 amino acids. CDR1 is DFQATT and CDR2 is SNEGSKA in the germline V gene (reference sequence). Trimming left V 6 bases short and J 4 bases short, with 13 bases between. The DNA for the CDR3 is TGCAGTGCCAGGTTGGGTCCATACAATGAGCAGTTCTTC. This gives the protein CSARLGPYNEQFF.

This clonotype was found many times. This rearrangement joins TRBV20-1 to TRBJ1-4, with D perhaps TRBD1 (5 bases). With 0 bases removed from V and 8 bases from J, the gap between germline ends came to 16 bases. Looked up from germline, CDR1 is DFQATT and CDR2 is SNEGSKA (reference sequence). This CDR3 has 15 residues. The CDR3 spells CSARDPGGGDEKLFF. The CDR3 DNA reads TGCAGTGCTAGAGATCCGGGTGGAGGGGACGAAAAACTGTTTTTT.

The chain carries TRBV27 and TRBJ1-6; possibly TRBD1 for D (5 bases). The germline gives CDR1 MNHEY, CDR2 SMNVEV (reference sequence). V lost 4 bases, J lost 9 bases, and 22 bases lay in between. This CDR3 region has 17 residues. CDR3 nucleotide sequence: TGTGCCAGCAGTTCCCTAGCCCTCAGGGCCCCAAGTTCACCCCTCCACTTT. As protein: CASSSLALRAPSSPLHF.

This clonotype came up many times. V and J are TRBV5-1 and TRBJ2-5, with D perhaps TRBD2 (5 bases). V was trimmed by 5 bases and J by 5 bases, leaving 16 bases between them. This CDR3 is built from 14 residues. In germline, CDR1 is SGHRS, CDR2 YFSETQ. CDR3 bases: TGCGCCAGCAGGTGGTCGGGGTCGGGGGAGACCCAGTACTTC. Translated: CASRWSGSGETQYF. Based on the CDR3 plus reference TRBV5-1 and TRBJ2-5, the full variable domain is KAGVTQTPRYLIKTRGQQVTLSCSPISGHRSVSWYQQTPGQGLQFLFEYFSETQRNKGNFPGRFSGRQFSNSRSEMNVSTLELGDSALYLCASRWSGSGETQYFGPGTRLLVL.

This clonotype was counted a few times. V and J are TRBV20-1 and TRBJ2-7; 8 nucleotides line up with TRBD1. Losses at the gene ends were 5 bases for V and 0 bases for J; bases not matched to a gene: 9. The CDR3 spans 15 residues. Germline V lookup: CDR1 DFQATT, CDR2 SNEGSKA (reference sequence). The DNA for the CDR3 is TGCAGTGCTGAGCGGACAGGGCTCTCCTCCTACGAGCAGTACTTC. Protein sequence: CSAERTGLSSYEQYF.

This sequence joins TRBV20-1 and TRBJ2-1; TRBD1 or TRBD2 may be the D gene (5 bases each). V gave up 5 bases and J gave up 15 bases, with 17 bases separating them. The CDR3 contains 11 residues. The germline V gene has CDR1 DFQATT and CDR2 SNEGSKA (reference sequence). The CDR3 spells CSAEFWGSPFF. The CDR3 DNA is TGCAGTGCTGAATTTTGGGGGAGTCCGTTCTTC.

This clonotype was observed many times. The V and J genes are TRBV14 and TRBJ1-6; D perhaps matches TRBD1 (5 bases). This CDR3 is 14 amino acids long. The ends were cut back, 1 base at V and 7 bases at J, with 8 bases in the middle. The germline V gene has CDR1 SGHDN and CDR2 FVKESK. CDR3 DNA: TGTGCCAGCAGCCAAGGCAGGGAGAATTCACCCCTCCACTTT. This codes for CASSQGRENSPLHF.

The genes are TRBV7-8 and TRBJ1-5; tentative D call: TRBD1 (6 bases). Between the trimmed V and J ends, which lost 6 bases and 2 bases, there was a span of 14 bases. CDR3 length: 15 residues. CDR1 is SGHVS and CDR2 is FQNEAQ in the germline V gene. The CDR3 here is CASSQGGVCNQPQHF. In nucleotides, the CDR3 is TGTGCCAGCAGTCAAGGGGGGGTATGCAATCAGCCCCAGCATTTT.

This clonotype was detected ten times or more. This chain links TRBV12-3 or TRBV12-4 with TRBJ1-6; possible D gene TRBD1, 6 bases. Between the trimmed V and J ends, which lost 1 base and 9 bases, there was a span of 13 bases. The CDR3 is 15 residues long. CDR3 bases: TGTGCCAGCAGTTTAGACGGAAACAGGGTTTCACCCCTCCACTTT. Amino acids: CASSLDGNRVSPLHF.

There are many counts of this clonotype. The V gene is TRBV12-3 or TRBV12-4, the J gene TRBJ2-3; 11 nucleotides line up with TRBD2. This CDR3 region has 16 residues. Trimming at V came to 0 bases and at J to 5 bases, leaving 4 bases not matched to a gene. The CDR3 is CASSLALAGVEDTQYF. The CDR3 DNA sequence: TGTGCCAGCAGTTTAGCACTAGCGGGAGTGGAAGATACGCAGTATTTT.

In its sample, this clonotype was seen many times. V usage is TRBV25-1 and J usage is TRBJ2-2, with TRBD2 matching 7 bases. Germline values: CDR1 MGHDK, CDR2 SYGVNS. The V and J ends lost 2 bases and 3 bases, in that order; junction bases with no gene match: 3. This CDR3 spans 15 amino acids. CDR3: CASSEDLADTGELFF. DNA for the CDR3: TGTGCCAGCAGTGAAGATCTAGCGGACACCGGGGAGCTGTTTTTT.

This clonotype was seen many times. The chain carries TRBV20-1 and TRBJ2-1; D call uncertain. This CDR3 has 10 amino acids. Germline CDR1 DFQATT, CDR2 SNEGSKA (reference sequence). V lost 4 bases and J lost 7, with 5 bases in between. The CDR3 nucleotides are TGCAGTGCTAAGGAGAATGAGCAGTTCTTC. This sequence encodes CSAKENEQFF.

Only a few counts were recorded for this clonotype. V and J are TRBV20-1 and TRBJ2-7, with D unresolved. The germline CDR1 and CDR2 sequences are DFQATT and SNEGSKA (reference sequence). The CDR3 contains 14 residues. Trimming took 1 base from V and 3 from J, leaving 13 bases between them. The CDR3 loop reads CSARAESLIYEQYF. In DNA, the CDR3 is TGCAGTGCTAGAGCGGAATCTTTAATCTACGAGCAGTACTTC.

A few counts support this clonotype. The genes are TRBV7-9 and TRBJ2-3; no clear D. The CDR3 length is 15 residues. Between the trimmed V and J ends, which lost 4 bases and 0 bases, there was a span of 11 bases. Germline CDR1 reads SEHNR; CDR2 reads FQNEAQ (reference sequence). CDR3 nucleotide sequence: TGTGCCAGCAGCTCTCCATTCGACAGCACAGATACGCAGTATTTT. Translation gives CASSSPFDSTDTQYF.

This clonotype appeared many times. The CDR3 DNA sequence: TGTGCCAGCAGCCAAGTGGCAGCGGGACCCTACGAGCAGTACTTC. It is translated as CASSQVAAGPYEQYF. The chain recombines TRBV3-1 with TRBJ2-7, with 7 bases lining up with TRBD2. CDR3 size: 15 residues. J was trimmed by 2 bases and V by 1 base; bases with no gene match: 5. The germline V gene encodes CDR1 LGHDT and CDR2 YNNKEL (reference sequence).

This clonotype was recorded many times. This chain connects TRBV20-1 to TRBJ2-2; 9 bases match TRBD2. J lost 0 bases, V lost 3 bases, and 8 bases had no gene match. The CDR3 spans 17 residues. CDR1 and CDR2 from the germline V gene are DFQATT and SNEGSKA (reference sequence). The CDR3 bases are TGCAGTGCTAGTAATCTAGCGGGAACTACGAACACCGGGGAGCTGTTTTTT. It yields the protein CSASNLAGTTNTGELFF.

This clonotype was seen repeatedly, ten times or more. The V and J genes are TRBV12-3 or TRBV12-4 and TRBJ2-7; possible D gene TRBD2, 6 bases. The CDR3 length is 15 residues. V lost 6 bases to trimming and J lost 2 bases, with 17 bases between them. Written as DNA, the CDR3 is TGTGCCAGCAGAACCAAGGGACTCCCGACCTACGAGCAGTACTTC. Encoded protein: CASRTKGLPTYEQYF.

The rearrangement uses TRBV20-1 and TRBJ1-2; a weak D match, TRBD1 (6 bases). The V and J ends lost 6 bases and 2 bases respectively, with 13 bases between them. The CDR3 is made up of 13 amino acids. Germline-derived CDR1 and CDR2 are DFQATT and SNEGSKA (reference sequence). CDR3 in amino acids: CSARRGENYGYTF. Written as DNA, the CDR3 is TGCAGTGCGAGAAGGGGGGAGAACTATGGCTACACCTTC.

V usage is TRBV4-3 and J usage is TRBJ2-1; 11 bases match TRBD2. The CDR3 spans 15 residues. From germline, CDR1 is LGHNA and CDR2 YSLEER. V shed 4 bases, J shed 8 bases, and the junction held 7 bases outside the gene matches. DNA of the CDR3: TGCGCCAGCAGCCCCTTAGCGGGAGGGCCCCATGAGCAGTTCTTC. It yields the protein CASSPLAGGPHEQFF.

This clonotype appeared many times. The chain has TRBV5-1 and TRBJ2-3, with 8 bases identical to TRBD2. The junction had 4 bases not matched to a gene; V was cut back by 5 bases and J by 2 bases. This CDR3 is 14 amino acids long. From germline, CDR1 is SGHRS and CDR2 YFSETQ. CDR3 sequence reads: CASRAGAYTDTQYF. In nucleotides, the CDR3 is TGCGCCAGCAGAGCGGGAGCCTACACAGATACGCAGTATTTT. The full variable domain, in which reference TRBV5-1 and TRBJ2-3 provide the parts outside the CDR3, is KAGVTQTPRYLIKTRGQQVTLSCSPISGHRSVSWYQQTPGQGLQFLFEYFSETQRNKGNFPGRFSGRQFSNSRSEMNVSTLELGDSALYLCASRAGAYTDTQYFGPGTRLTVL.

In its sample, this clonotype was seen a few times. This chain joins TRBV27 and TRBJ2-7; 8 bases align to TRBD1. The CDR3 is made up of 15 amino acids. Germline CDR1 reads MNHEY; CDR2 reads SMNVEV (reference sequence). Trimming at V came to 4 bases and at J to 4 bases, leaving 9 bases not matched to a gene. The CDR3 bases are TGTGCCAGCAGTTCCCAGACAGGGGCAGGATACGAGCAGTACTTC. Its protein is CASSSQTGAGYEQYF.

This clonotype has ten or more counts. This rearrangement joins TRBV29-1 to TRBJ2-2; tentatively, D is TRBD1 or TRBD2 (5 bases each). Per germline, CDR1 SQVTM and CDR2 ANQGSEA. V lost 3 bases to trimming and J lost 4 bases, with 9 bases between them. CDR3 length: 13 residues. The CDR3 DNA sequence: TGCAGCGTTGATGGTGGGGGCACCGGGGAGCTGTTTTTT. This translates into CSVDGGGTGELFF.

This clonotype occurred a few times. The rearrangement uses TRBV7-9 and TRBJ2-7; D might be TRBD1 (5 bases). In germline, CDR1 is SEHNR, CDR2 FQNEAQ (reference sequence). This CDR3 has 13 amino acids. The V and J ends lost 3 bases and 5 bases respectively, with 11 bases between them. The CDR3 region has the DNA TGTGCCAGCAGCTTGGGGCTAAAAAACGAGCAGTACTTC. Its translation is CASSLGLKNEQYF.